Listed below are T cell receptor beta chains from one sample, sequenced in a study of shared clonotypes between healthy human individuals. Generated by immunoSEQ multiplex PCR, the TCRdb table keeps only in-frame clones and is missing some. Among approximately 600,000 clones listed, 85% to 95% were seen once. The sample consisted of naive CD8+ T cells sorted from blood. Receptors were obtained from a woman aged 25 to 45 in good health. CDR3s include the opening cysteine and the closing phenylalanine or tryptophan. A D gene is named only where the DNA matches it firmly. Expanded clones get a size class; other rows say once, few or many, or leave the size out.

v_gene	j_gene	d_gene	abundance	CDR3nt	CDR3aa
TRBV19	TRBJ2-3	TRBD2	-	TGTGCCAGTAGTACCGTAATAGCGGGAGGGTTCACAGATACGCAGTATTTT	CASSTVIAGGFTDTQYF
TRBV27	TRBJ2-7	TRBD1	-	TGTGCCAGCAGTGAGAGACAGGGGGGGAACGAGCAGTACTTC	CASSERQGGNEQYF
TRBV7-9	TRBJ2-7	-	-	TGTGCCAGCAGCTTAGGGGCTTCCTACGAGCAGTACTTC	CASSLGASYEQYF
TRBV9	TRBJ1-1	-	-	TGTGCCAGCAGCGTAGCTTGGGGGGGTACTGAAGCTTTCTTT	CASSVAWGGTEAFF
TRBV2	TRBJ2-7	-	-	TGTGCCAGCAGTGAAGACCTGGGACAAAACTCCTACGAGCAGTACTTC	CASSEDLGQNSYEQYF
TRBV4-1	TRBJ2-7	-	-	TGCGCCAGCAGCCAAGATTGGGAGCGCGAGGAGCAGTACTTC	CASSQDWEREEQYF
TRBV6-5	TRBJ2-7	-	once	TGTGCCAGCACCAAACGCGGTTACTACGAGCAGTACTTC	CASTKRGYYEQYF
TRBV10-2	TRBJ2-7	-	-	TGCGCCAGCAGTGGAGATGGGGTTTCCTACGAGCAGTACTTC	CASSGDGVSYEQYF
TRBV28	TRBJ2-7	TRBD2	-	TGTGCCAGCAGGACGACTAGCGAAAGCTCCTACGAGCAGTACTTC	CASRTTSESSYEQYF
TRBV6-5	TRBJ2-7	-	-	TGTGCCAGCAGTTACGGGCCTAGGGCACTTTACGAGCAGTACTTC	CASSYGPRALYEQYF
TRBV19	TRBJ1-1	-	once	TGTGCCAGTGGTCTTGGCCGGGGCCTGAACACTGAAGCTTTCTTT	CASGLGRGLNTEAFF
TRBV28	TRBJ2-1	TRBD2	-	TGTGCCAGCAGTAGACTAGCGGGAATCGACAATGAGCAGTTCTTC	CASSRLAGIDNEQFF
TRBV15	TRBJ1-1	TRBD1	-	TGTGCCACCAGCACGGACAGGGCTTCCACTGAAGCTTTCTTT	CATSTDRASTEAFF
TRBV7-9	TRBJ1-1	-	-	TGTGCCAGCAGCACACAGGGAGGAGGCACTGAAGCTTTCTTT	CASSTQGGGTEAFF
TRBV4-1	TRBJ1-1	-	-	TGCGCCAGCAGCCTATATGTCGGTGCGAACACTGAAGCTTTCTTT	CASSLYVGANTEAFF
TRBV15	TRBJ2-1	TRBD2	-	TGTGCCACCAGCCTTCCCGGTGAACCAGCCGGGACTAGCGGTGACAATGAGCAGTTCTTC	CATSLPGEPAGTSGDNEQFF
TRBV29-1	TRBJ2-5	-	-	TGCAGCGTTGTTGAGGGAGAGACCCAGTACTTC	CSVVEGETQYF
TRBV10-2	TRBJ1-2	-	-	TGCGCCAGCAGTTCCCCGTGGGGAATTAACTATGGCTACACCTTC	CASSSPWGINYGYTF
TRBV5-8	TRBJ1-1	TRBD1	once	TGTGCCAGCAGCTCCGGGACAGCCCCTAACACTGAAGCTTTCTTT	CASSSGTAPNTEAFF
TRBV28	TRBJ1-5	TRBD1	-	TGTGCCAGCAGTACCACCCGGGACAGTAATCAGCCCCAGCATTTT	CASSTTRDSNQPQHF
TRBV9	TRBJ2-7	-	-	TGTGCCAGCAGCGGGGACCGTTTTTACGAGCAGTACTTC	CASSGDRFYEQYF
TRBV28	TRBJ2-1	TRBD2	-	TGTGCCAGCAGGAGACTAGCGGGAGGATTATACAATGAGCAGTTCTTC	CASRRLAGGLYNEQFF
TRBV7-9	TRBJ1-5	TRBD1	-	TGTGCCAGCAGTGACGGACAGGGGGCCCAGCCCCAGCATTTT	CASSDGQGAQPQHF
TRBV11-2	TRBJ2-1	-	-	TGTGCCAGCAGCTTAGTGGCGGTAGAGCAGTTCTTC	CASSLVAVEQFF
TRBV7-6	TRBJ2-1	TRBD2	-	TGTGCCAGCAGCTTCACACTAGCGGGAGGTTGGAATGAGCAGTTCTTC	CASSFTLAGGWNEQFF
TRBV14	TRBJ2-5	-	-	TGTGCCAGCAGCCAAGATTGGGGTCTAGCTGGGGAGACCCAGTACTTC	CASSQDWGLAGETQYF
TRBV6-5	TRBJ2-7	-	-	TGTGCCAGCAGTATCGATACAGGGAGCTCCTACGAGCAGTACTTC	CASSIDTGSSYEQYF
TRBV2	TRBJ2-7	TRBD2	-	TGTGCCAGCAGAAGTGTTCTACTAGCGGGAGTATACGAGCAGTACTTC	CASRSVLLAGVYEQYF
TRBV19	TRBJ2-1	-	-	TGTGCCAGTAGTATCCTCTTAGGGGTAGGGAATGAGCAGTTCTTC	CASSILLGVGNEQFF
TRBV6-5	TRBJ1-2	-	-	TGTGCCAGCAGTTTCACGACAGGTTTTAATGGCTACACCTTC	CASSFTTGFNGYTF
TRBV9	TRBJ2-5	-	-	TGTGCCAGCAGCGGCTGGGGCGTCCAAGAGACCCAGTACTTC	CASSGWGVQETQYF
TRBV9	TRBJ2-5	-	few	TGTGCCAGCAGCGTAGTAGATTTGGGCCAAGAGACCCAGTACTTC	CASSVVDLGQETQYF
TRBV6-1	TRBJ1-5	-	-	TGTGCCAGCAACAACAATCAGCCCCAGCATTTT	CASNNNQPQHF
TRBV28	TRBJ2-5	TRBD2	once	TGTGCCAGCAGTCCCCCCGAAGCGGGAGAGGGAATCCAAGAGACCCAGTACTTC	CASSPPEAGEGIQETQYF
TRBV4-1	TRBJ2-1	TRBD2	-	TGCGCCAGCAGCCAAGATCACAGCGGGAGGGGAAATGAGCAGTTCTTC	CASSQDHSGRGNEQFF
TRBV5-5	TRBJ2-7	TRBD1	-	TGTGCCAGCAGCTTGGCCAGGGGGAGTCACGAGCAGTACTTC	CASSLARGSHEQYF
TRBV5-4	TRBJ2-1	-	-	TGTGCCAGCAGCTTGGACGGGTCCGTGTACAATGAGCAGTTCTTC	CASSLDGSVYNEQFF
TRBV9	TRBJ2-7	-	-	TGTGCCAGCAGCCCAGGAGGCGGAAACTACGAGCAGTACTTC	CASSPGGGNYEQYF
TRBV4-1	TRBJ1-5	-	once	TGCGCCAGCAGCCTCCGGGGAGGGGGCAATCAGCCCCAGCATTTT	CASSLRGGGNQPQHF
TRBV4-2	TRBJ2-3	TRBD1	-	TGTGCCAGCAGGGGGACAGGGTCCACAGATACGCAGTATTTT	CASRGTGSTDTQYF
TRBV2	TRBJ2-3	-	-	TGTGCCAGCAGTGAAAGGGACGGTAGCACAGATACGCAGTATTTT	CASSERDGSTDTQYF
TRBV5-6	TRBJ2-6	TRBD1	-	TGTGCCAGCAGCGCCTGGACAGGGTTTGGGGCCAACGTCCTGACTTTC	CASSAWTGFGANVLTF
TRBV5-6	TRBJ2-5	-	-	TGTGCCAGCAGCTTCAGCAACAGGCAAGAGACCCAGTACTTC	CASSFSNRQETQYF
TRBV5-4	TRBJ1-1	-	many	TGTGCCAGCAGCTTGGCCGCTGAAGCTTTCTTT	CASSLAAEAFF
TRBV19	TRBJ2-7	-	once	TGTGCCAGTAGTATCCGGGACTGGTCCTACGAGCAGTACTTC	CASSIRDWSYEQYF
TRBV27	TRBJ2-7	-	-	TGTGCCAGCAGTAACCTCGGGTCCCCTACCCACGAGCAGTACTTC	CASSNLGSPTHEQYF
TRBV15	TRBJ1-5	-	-	TGTGCCACCAGCCCCCGGGGGCAGCTCAATCAGCCCCAGCATTTT	CATSPRGQLNQPQHF
TRBV27	TRBJ2-5	-	-	TGTGCCAGCATGTTTACGGGAGCTCCGGGTACCCAGTACTTC	CASMFTGAPGTQYF
TRBV28	TRBJ2-3	-	-	TGTGCCAGCAGTTCCCCTCCGGCGGGCCTTAGCACAGATACGCAGTATTTT	CASSSPPAGLSTDTQYF
TRBV11-2	TRBJ2-3	TRBD2	-	TGTGCCAGCAGCCCCCTCGCCGGCGGGAGAACAGATACGCAGTATTTT	CASSPLAGGRTDTQYF